The entry that follows covers one TCR beta chain sequence. From CD4+ cells came CD45RA+ naive and CD45RA-negative memory subsets. This specimen belongs to a study of shared clonotypes between healthy human individuals. Deep was the level at which the assay was run. Each sorted subset replicate got 200 ng genomic DNA, roughly 33,000 genomes. Clones were read by immunoSEQ multiplex PCR, and TCRdb kept only the in-frame ones, dropping some. The table has 2 million to 2.5 million clones, 90% to 96% seen once. Between the trimmed V and J ends, which lost 0 bases and 1 base, there was a span of 20 bases. Germline assignment: CDR1 SGHDT and CDR2 YYEEEE. This CDR3 has 19 residues.

This TCR came from a man younger than 35 in good health. The specimen sequenced was naive CD4+ T cells sorted from blood. Noted subset: CD45RA+ positively selected. This chain connects TRBV5-6 to TRBJ1-3; D is possibly TRBD1 (6 bases). The DNA of the CDR3 is TGTGCCAGCAGCTTGGGGGCGTCAGGGGCTGTGAAATCTGGAAACACCATATATTTT. Its translation is CASSLGASGAVKSGNTIYF.